Described below is a single TCR beta chain sequence and its context. No antigen is known for it. The sample belongs to a study of beta chain features in type 1 diabetes. The study's findings and limits: Type 1 diabetes patients had TCRB CDR3s that were shorter (moderately but significantly so) in all four CD4+ subsets.

cDNA synthesis used the whole RNA isolate, giving expressed TCRB sequences. The repertoire was sequenced with immunoSEQ multiplex PCR; TCRdb's copy has only in-frame clones and lacks some. The repertoire has fewer than 250,000 clones, around 9.6% of them found once; the top ten carry 0.03% to 0.035%. This TCR was recovered from a woman aged 18 to 35 in good health. The sequencing input was naive CD4+ T cells from blood.

The CDR3 loop is CASRDYNSPLHF. CDR3 DNA sequence: TGTGCCAGCCGGGACTATAATTCACCCCTCCACTTT. The gene calls are TRBV19 and TRBJ1-6; D ambiguous. There are 12 residues in the CDR3. Germline V gene data show CDR1 as LNHDA and CDR2 as SQIVND (reference sequence). Trimming cost V 9 bases and J 3 bases, with 6 bases left between them.